This TCR beta chain comes out of a study of shared clonotypes between healthy human individuals. Splitting the CD4+ cells yielded a CD45RA+ naive subset and a CD45RA-negative memory subset. The run depth of the assay was deep. Over several immunoSEQ plates, each subset's genomic DNA was distributed in even portions. The method was immunoSEQ multiplex PCR; TCRdb's version includes in-frame clones alone and lacks a portion of them. The repertoire holds roughly 700,000 clones, with about 74% as singletons. Germline V lookup: CDR1 MGHDK, CDR2 SYGVNS. The V end lost 2 bases, the J end lost 7 bases, and 12 bases lay between the germline ends. CDR3 length: 13 residues.

Sequencing was performed on memory CD4+ T cells sorted from blood. Indicated subset: CD45RA-negative fraction. The receptor was isolated from a woman aged 25 to 39 in good health. The chain recombines TRBV25-1 with TRBJ2-7; D unresolved. Here the CDR3 reads CASSEPPPGEQYF. The CDR3 DNA sequence: TGTGCCAGCAGTGAACCACCCCCTGGGGAGCAGTACTTC.